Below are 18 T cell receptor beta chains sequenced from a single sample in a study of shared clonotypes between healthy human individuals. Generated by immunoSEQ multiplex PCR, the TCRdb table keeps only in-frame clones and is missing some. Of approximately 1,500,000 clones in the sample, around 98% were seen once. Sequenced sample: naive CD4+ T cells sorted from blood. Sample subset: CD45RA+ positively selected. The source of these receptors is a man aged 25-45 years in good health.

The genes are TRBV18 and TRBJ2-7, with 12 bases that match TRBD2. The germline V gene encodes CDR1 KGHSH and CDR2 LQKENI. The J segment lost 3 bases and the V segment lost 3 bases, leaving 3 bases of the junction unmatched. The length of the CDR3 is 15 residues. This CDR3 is CASSPTSGSFYEQYF. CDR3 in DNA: TGTGCCAGCTCACCGACTAGCGGGAGTTTCTACGAGCAGTACTTC.

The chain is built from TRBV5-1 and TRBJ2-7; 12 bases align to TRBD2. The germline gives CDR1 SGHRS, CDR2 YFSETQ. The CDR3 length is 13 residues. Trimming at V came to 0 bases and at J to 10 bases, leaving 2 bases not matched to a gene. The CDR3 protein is CASSLGTSGTQYF. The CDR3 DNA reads TGCGCCAGCAGCTTGGGGACTAGCGGGACTCAGTACTTC.

In nucleotides, the CDR3 is TGTGCCAGCAGCTTACTCTGGGGCCGGAGCTCTGGAAACACCATATATTTT. Protein: CASSLLWGRSSGNTIYF. V usage is TRBV7-2 and J usage is TRBJ1-3; D perhaps matches TRBD1 (5 bases). The CDR3 totals 17 residues. With 2 bases removed from V and 0 bases from J, the gap between germline ends came to 14 bases. Germline lookup yields CDR1 SGHTA and CDR2 FQGNSA.

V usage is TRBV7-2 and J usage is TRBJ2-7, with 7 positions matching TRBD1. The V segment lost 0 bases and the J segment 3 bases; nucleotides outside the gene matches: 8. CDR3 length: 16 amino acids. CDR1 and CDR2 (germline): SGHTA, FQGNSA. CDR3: CASSLAKGGVGYEQYF. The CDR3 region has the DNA TGTGCCAGCAGCTTAGCTAAAGGGGGCGTCGGCTACGAGCAGTACTTC.

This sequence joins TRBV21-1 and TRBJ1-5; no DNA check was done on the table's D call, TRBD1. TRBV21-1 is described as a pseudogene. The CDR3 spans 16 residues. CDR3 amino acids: CASSKATGDSNQPQHF. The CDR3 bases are TGTGCCAGCAGCAAGGCCACAGGAGATAGCAATCAGCCCCAGCATTTT.

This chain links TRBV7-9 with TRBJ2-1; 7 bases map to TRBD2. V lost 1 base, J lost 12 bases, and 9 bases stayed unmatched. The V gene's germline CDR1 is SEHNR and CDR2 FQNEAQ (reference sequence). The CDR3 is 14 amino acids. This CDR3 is CASSLGLAEERQFF. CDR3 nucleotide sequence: TGTGCCAGCAGCTTAGGCCTAGCGGAAGAAAGGCAGTTCTTC.

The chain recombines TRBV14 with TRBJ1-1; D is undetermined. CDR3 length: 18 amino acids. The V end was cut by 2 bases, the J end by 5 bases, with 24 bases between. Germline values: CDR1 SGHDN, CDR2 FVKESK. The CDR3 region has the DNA TGTGCCAGCAGCCAAACCGGAGGTCTAACCGGGTTCTTTACTGAAGCTTTCTTT. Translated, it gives CASSQTGGLTGFFTEAFF. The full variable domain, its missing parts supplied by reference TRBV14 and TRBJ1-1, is EAGVTQFPSHSVIEKGQTVTLRCDPISGHDNLYWYRRVMGKEIKFLLHFVKESKQDESGMPNNRFLAERTGGTYSTLKVQPAELEDSGVYFCASSQTGGLTGFFTEAFFGQGTRLTVV.

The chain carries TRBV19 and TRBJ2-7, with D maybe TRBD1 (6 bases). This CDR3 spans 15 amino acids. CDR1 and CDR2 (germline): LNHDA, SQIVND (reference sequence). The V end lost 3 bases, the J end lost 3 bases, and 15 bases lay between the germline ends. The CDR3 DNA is TGTGCCAGTAGTATTATCCAGGGGCGGAACTACGAGCAGTACTTC. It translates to CASSIIQGRNYEQYF.

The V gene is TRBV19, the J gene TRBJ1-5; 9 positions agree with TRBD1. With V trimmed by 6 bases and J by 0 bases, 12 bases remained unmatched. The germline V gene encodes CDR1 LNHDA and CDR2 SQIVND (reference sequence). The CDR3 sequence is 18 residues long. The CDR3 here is CASSKLPGQGSSNQPQHF. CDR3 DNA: TGTGCCAGTAGCAAACTCCCGGGACAGGGAAGTAGCAATCAGCCCCAGCATTTT.

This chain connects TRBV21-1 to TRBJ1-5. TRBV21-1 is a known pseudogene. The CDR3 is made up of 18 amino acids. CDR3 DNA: TGTGCCAGCATTACCGGGACCGCTGATAGTTATAGCAATCAGCCCCAGCATTTT. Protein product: CASITGTADSYSNQPQHF.

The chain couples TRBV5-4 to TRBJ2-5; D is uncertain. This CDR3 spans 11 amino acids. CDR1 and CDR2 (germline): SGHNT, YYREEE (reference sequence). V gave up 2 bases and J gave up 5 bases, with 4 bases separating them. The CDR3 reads CASSFEETQYF. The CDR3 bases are TGTGCCAGCAGCTTTGAGGAGACCCAGTACTTC.

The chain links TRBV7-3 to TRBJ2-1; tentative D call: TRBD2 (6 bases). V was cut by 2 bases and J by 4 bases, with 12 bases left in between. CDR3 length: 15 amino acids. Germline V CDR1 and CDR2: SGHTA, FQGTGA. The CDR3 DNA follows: TGTGCCAGCAGCTTACTAGGGGCGGGGTACAATGAGCAGTTCTTC. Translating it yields CASSLLGAGYNEQFF. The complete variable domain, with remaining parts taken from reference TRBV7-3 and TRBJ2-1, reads GAGVSQTPSNKVTEKGKYVELRCDPISGHTALYWYRQSLGQGPEFLIYFQGTGAADDSGLPNDRFFAVRPEGSVSTLKIQRTERGDSAVYLCASSLLGAGYNEQFFGPGTRLTVL.

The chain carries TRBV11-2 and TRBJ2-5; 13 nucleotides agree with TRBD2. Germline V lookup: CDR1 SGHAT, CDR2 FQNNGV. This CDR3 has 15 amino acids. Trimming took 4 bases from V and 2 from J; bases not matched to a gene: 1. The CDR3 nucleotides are TGTGCCAGCAGCTCGGGACTAGCGGGGCAAGAGACCCAGTACTTC. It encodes CASSSGLAGQETQYF.

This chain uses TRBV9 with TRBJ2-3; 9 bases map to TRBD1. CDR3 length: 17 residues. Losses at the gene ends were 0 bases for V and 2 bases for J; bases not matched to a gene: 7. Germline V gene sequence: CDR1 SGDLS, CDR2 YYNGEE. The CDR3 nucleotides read TGTGCCAGCAGCGTAGGTTGGGGACAGGGACACACAGATACGCAGTATTTT. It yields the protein CASSVGWGQGHTDTQYF.

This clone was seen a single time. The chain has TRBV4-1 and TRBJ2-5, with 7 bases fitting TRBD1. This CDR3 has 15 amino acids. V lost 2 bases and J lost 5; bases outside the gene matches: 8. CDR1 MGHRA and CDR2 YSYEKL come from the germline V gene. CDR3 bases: TGCGCCAGCAGCCAAACGACAGGGTCCGTCGAGACCCAGTACTTC. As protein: CASSQTTGSVETQYF.

Written as DNA, the CDR3 is TGTGCCAGTAGTCCACGACTAGCGGGAGTCTACGAGCAGTACTTC. This gives the protein CASSPRLAGVYEQYF. This rearrangement joins TRBV19 to TRBJ2-7, with 12 bases fitting TRBD2. Germline V gene sequence: CDR1 LNHDA, CDR2 SQIVND (reference sequence). V lost 5 bases to trimming and J lost 3 bases; unmatched junction nucleotides: 5. CDR3 length: 15 amino acids.

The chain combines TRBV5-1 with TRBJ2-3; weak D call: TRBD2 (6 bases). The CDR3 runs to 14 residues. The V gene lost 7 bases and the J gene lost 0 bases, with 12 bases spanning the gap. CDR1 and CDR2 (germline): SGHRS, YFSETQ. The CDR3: CASVKGTSTDTQYF. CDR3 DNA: TGCGCCAGCGTAAAGGGGACTAGCACAGATACGCAGTATTTT.

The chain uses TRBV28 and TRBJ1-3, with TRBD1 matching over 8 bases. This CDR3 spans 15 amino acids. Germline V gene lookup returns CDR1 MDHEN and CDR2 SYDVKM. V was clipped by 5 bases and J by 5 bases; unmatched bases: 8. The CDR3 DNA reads TGTGCCAGCAGTACACAGGGGGGTGGGAGAAACACCATATATTTT. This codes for CASSTQGGGRNTIYF.